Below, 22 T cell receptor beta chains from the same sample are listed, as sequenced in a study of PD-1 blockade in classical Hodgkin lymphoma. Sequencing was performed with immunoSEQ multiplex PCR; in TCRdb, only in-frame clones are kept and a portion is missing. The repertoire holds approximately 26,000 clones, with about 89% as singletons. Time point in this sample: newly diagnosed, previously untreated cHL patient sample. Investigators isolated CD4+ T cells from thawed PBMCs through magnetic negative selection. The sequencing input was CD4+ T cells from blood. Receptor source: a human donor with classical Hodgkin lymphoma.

CDR3 in DNA: TGTGCCATCAGTGAGTCTAACGACAGGTCCTACGAGCAGTACTTC. Translation: CAISESNDRSYEQYF. The chain couples TRBV10-3 to TRBJ2-7, with D possibly TRBD1 on 6 matching bases. Germline CDR1 reads ENHRY; CDR2 reads SYGVKD. Trimming cost V 0 bases and J 1 base, with 10 bases left between them. The CDR3 covers 15 residues.

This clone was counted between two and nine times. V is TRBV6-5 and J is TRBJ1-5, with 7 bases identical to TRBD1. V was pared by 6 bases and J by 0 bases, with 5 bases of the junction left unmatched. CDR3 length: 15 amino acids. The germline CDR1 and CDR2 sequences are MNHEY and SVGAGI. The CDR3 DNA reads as TGTGCCAGCAGGCGACAGGGAAATAGCAATCAGCCCCAGCATTTT. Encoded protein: CASRRQGNSNQPQHF.

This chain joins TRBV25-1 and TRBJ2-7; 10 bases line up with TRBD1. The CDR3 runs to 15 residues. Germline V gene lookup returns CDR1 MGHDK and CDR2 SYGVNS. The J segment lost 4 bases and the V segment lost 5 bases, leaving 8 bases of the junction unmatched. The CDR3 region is CASSPPGQGPYEQYF. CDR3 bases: TGTGCCAGCAGTCCTCCGGGACAGGGGCCTTACGAGCAGTACTTC.

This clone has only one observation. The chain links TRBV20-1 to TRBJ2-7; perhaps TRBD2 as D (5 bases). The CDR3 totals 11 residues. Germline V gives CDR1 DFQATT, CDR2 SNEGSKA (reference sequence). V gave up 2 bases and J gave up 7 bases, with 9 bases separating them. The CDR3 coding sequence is TGCAGTGCTAGACGAGGGTGGGAGCAGTACTTC. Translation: CSARRGWEQYF.

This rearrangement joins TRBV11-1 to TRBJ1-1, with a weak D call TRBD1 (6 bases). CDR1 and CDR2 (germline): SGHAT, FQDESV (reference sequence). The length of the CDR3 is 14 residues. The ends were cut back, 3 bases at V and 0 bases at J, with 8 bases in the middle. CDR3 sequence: CASSFRGLNTEAFF. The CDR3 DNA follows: TGTGCCAGCAGCTTCAGGGGATTGAACACTGAAGCTTTCTTT.

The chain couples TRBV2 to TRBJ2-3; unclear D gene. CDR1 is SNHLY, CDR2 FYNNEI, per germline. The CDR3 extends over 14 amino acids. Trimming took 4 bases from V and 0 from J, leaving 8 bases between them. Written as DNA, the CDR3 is TGTGCCAGCAGTGGACCGATTAGCACAGATACGCAGTATTTT. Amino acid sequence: CASSGPISTDTQYF.

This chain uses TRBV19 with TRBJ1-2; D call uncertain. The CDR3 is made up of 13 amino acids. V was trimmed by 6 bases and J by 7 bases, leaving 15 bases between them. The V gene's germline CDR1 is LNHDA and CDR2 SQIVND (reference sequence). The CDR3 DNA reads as TGTGCCAGTAGCCCCCAATCTGGCTTTGGCTACACCTTC. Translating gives CASSPQSGFGYTF.

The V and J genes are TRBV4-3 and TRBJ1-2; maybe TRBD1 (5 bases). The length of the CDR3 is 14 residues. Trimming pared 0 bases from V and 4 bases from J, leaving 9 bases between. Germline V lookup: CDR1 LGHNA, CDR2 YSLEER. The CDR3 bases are TGCGCCAGCAGCCAAGATCGGGGACGCTATGGCTACACCTTC. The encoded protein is CASSQDRGRYGYTF.

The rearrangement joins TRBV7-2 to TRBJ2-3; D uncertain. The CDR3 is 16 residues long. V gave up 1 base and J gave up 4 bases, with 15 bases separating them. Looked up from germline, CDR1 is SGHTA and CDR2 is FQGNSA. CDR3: CASSLVVRLQADTQYF. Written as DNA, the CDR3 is TGTGCCAGCAGCTTAGTGGTTAGGCTCCAGGCAGATACGCAGTATTTT.

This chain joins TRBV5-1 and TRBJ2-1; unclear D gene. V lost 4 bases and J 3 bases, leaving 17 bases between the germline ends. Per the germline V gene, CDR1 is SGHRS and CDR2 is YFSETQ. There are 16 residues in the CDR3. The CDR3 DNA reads TGCGCCAGCAGCCAGTACGACCTAAACTTCTACAATGAGCAGTTCTTC. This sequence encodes CASSQYDLNFYNEQFF.

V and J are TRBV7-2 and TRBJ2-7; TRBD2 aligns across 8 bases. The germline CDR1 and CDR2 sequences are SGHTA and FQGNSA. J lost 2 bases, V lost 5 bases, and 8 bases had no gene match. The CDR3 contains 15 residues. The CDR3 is CASSRRGGGTYEQYF. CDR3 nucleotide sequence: TGTGCCAGCAGCCGGCGGGGCGGGGGGACCTACGAGCAGTACTTC.

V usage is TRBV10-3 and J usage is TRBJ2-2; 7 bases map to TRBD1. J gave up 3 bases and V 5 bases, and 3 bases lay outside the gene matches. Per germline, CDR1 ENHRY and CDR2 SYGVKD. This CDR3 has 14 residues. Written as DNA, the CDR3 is TGTGCCATCAGTACTGACAGGGACACCGGGGAGCTGTTTTTT. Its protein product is CAISTDRDTGELFF.

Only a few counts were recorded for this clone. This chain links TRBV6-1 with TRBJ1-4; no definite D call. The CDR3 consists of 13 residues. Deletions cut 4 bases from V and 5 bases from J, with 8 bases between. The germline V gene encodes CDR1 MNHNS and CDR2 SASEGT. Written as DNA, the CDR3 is TGTGCCAGCAGTGGATCCGGGAATGAAAAACTGTTTTTT. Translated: CASSGSGNEKLFF.

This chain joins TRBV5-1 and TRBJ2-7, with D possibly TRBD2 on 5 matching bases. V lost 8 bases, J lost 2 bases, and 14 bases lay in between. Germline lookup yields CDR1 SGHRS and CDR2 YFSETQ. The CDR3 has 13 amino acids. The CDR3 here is CASSDERAYEQYF. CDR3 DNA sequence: TGCGCCAGTTCTGATGAGAGGGCCTACGAGCAGTACTTC.

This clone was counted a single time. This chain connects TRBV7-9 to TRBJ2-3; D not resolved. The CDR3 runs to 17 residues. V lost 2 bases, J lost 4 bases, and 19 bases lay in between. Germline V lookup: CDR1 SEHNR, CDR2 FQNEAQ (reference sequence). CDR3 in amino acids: CASSLTAMIHVADTQYF. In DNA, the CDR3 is TGTGCCAGCAGCTTAACCGCGATGATTCATGTCGCAGATACGCAGTATTTT.

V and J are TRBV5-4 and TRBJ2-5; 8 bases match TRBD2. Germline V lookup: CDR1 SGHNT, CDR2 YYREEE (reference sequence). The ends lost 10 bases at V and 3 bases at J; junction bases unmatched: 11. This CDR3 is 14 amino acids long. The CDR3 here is CAYASWRGEETQYF. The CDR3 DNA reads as TGTGCCTACGCAAGTTGGCGGGGGGAAGAGACCCAGTACTTC. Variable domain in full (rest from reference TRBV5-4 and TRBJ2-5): ETGVTQSPTHLIKTRGQQVTLRCSSQSGHNTVSWYQQALGQGPQFIFQYYREEENGRGNFPPRFSGLQFPNYSSELNVNALELDDSALYLCAYASWRGEETQYFGPGTRLLVL.

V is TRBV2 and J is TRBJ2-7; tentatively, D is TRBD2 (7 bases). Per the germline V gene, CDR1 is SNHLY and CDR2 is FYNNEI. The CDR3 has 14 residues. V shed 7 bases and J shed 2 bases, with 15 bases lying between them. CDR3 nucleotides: TGTGCCAGCACCCTTGAGGGGGGGACCTACGAGCAGTACTTC. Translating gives CASTLEGGTYEQYF.

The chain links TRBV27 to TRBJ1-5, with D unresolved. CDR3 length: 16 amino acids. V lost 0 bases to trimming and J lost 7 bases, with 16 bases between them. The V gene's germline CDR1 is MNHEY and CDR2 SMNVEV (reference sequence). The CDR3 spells CASSLSVSLGRQPQHF. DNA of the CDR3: TGTGCCAGCAGTTTATCAGTCTCACTGGGGAGGCAGCCCCAGCATTTT.

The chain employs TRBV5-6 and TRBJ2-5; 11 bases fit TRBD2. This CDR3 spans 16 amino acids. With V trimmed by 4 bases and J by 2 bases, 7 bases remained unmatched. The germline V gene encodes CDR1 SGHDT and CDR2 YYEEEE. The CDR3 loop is CASSIIIAGGQETQYF. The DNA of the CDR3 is TGTGCCAGCAGCATAATAATAGCGGGGGGGCAAGAGACCCAGTACTTC.

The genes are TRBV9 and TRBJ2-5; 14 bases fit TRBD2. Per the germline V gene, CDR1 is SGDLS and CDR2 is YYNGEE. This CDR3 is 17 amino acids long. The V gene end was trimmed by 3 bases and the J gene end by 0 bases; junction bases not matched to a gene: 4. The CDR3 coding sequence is TGTGCCAGCAGCGAGGGACTAGCGGGGGCGTACCAAGAGACCCAGTACTTC. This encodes CASSEGLAGAYQETQYF.

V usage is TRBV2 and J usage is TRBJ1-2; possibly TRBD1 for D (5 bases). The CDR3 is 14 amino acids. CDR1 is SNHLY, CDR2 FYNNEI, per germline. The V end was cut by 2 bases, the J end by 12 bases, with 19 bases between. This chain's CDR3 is CASSETSSTRGHTF. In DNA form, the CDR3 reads TGTGCCAGCAGTGAAACGTCAAGCACGCGGGGCCACACCTTC.

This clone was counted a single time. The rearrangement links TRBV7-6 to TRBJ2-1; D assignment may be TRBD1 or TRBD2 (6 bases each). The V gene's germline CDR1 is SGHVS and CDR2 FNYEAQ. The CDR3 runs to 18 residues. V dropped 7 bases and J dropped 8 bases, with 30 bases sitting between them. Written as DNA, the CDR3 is TGTGCCAGCACCCTACTAGGCCGGGGGCCCACGACTAACGATGAGCAGTTCTTC. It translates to CASTLLGRGPTTNDEQFF. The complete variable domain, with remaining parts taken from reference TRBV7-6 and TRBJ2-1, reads GAGVSQSPRYKVTKRGQDVALRCDPISGHVSLYWYRQALGQGPEFLTYFNYEAQQDKSGLPNDRFSAERPEGSISTLTIQRTEQRDSAMYRCASTLLGRGPTTNDEQFFGPGTRLTVL.